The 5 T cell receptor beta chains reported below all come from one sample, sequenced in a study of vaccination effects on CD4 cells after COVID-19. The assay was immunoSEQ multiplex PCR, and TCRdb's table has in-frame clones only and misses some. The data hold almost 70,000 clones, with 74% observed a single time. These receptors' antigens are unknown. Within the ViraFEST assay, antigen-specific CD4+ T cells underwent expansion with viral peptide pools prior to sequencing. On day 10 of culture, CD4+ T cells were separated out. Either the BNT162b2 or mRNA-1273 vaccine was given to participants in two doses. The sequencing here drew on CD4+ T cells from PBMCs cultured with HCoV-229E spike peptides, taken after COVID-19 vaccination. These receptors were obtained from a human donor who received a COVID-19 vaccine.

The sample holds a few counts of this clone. The CDR3 nucleotides are TGTGCCGCCCTAGTCCGGGACAGGGTTTCTTGCAATCAGCCCCAGCATTTT. Translation gives CAALVRDRVSCNQPQHF. The V call is TRBV7-7, the J call TRBJ1-5; 9 bases agree with TRBD1. Germline-derived CDR1 and CDR2 are SSHAT and FNYEAQ (reference sequence). This CDR3 is 17 amino acids long. Germline trimming cut 11 bases from V and 2 bases from J; bases unmatched to any gene: 16.

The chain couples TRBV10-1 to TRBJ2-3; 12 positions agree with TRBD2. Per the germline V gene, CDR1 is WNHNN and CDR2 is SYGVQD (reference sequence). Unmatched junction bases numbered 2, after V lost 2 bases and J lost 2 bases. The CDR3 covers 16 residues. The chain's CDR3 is CASSEGLAGITDTQYF. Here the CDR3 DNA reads TGCGCCAGCAGTGAGGGACTAGCGGGAATCACAGATACGCAGTATTTT.

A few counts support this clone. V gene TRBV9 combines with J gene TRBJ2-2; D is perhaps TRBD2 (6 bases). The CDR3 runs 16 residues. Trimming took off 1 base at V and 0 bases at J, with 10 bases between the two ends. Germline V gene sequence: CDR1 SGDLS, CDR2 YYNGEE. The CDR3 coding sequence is TGTGCCAGCAGCGTAATGGGGACTTCGAACACCGGGGAGCTGTTTTTT. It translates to CASSVMGTSNTGELFF.

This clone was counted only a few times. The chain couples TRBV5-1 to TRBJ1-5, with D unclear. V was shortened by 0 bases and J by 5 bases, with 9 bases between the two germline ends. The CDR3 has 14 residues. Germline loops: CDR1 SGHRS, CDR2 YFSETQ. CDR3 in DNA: TGCGCCAGCAGCTTGGGTATTCTGGATCAGCCCCAGCATTTT. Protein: CASSLGILDQPQHF.

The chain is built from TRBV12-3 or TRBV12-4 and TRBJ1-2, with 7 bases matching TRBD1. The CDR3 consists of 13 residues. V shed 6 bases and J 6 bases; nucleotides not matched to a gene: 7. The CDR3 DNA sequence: TGTGCCAGCAGACACCGGGACAGAGATGGCTACACCTTC. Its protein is CASRHRDRDGYTF.